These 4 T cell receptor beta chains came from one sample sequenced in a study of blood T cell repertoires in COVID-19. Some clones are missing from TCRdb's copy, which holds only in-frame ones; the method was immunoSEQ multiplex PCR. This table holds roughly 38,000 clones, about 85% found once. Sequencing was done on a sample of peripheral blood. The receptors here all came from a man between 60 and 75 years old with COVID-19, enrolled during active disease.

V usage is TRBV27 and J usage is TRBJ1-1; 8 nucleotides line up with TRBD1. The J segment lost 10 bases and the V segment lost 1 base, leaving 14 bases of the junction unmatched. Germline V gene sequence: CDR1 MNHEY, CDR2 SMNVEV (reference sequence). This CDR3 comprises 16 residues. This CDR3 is CASSLLPGGRKTGAFF. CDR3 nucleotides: TGTGCCAGCAGTTTATTACCAGGGGGCAGGAAAACCGGAGCTTTCTTT.

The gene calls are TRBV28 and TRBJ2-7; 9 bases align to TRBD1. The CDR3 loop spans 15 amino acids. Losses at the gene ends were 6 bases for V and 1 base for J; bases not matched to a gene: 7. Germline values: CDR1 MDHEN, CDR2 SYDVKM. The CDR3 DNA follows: TGTGCCAGCAGGCTCGGACAGGGGTCTTCCTACGAGCAGTACTTC. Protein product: CASRLGQGSSYEQYF.

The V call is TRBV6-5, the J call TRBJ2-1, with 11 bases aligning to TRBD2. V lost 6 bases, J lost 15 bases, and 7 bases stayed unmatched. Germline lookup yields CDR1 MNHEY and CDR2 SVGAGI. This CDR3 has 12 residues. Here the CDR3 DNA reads TGTGCCAGCAGCCTTAGCGGGAGGGCATCGTTCTTC. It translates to CASSLSGRASFF.

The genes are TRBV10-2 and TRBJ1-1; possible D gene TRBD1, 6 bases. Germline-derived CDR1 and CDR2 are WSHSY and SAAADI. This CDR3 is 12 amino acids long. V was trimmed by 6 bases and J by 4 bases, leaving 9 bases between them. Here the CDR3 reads CASRDSSTEAFF. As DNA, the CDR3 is TGCGCCAGCAGGGACAGTAGCACTGAAGCTTTCTTT.